This T cell receptor beta chain was recorded in a study of CD8 T cells in Susac syndrome. Random hexamers primed reverse transcription of 0.5 to 1 ug RNA. The immunoSEQ assay covered 54 Vbeta and 13 Jbeta segments for CDR3. TCRdb passed the immunoSEQ multiplex PCR reads through MiXCR, listing each CDR3 protein once. Among about 160,000 distinct CDR3 sequences, 93% were seen once, and the ten largest hold about 0.14%. The CDR3 runs 15 residues. The germline gives CDR1 SGHNT, CDR2 YYREEE (reference sequence). V gave up 4 bases and J gave up 1 base, with 9 bases separating them. This clonotype was detected only once. The authors negatively isolated CD8+ and CD4+ T cells and FACS-enriched TEMRA cells.

The chain links TRBV5-4 to TRBJ2-6; no firm D call. Specimen: CD4+ T cells from PBMCs. This receptor was identified in a human donor in good health. This chain's CDR3 is CASSPWGSGANVLTF. CDR3 bases: TGTGCCAGCAGCCCCTGGGGTTCTGGGGCCAACGTCCTGACTTTC.